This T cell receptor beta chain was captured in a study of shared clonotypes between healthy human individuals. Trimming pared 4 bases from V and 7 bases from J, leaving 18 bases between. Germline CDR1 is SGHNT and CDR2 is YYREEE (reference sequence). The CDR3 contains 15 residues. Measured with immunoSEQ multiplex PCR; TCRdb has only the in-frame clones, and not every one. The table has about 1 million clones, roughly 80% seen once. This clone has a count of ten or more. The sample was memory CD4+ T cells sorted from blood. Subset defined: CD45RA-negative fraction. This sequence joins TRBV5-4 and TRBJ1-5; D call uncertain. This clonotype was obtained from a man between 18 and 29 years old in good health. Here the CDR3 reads CASSPGPEGLQPQHF. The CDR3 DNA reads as TGTGCCAGCAGCCCCGGACCGGAAGGGTTGCAGCCCCAGCATTTT.